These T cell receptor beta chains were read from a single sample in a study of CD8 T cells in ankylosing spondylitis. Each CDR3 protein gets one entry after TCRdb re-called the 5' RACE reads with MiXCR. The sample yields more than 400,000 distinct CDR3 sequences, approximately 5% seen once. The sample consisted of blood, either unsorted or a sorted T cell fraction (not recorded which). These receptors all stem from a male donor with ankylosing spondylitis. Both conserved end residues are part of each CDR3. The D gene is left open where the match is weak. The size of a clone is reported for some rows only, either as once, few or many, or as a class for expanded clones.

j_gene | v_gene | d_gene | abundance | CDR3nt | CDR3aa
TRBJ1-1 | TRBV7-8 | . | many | TGTGCCAGCAGCCCGGCAGTGAACACCTTGAACACTGAAGCTTTCTTT | CASSPAVNTLNTEAFF
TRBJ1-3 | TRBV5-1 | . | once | TGCGCCAGCAGCTTGGGAGGGAGCGACACCATATATTTT | CASSLGGSDTIYF
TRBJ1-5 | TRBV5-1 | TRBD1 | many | TGCGCCAGCAGCTTGGGCGGGGACAGTCAGCCCCAGCATTTT | CASSLGGDSQPQHF
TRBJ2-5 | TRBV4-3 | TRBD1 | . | TGCGCCAGCAGCCAAGAACCGGACAGGGGGAAGGGAGAGACCCAGTACTTC | CASSQEPDRGKGETQYF
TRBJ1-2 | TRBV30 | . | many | TGTGCCTGGAGCGATGGGATTATATCTAACTATGGCTACACCTTC | CAWSDGIISNYGYTF
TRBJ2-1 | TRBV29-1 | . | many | TGCAGCGTTGATGTCCCGGGGGATGAGCAGTTCTTC | CSVDVPGDEQFF
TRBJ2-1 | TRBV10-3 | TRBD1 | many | TGTGCCATCAGTGATTTTGCCAGGGGGATTGGTGAGCAGTTCTTC | CAISDFARGIGEQFF
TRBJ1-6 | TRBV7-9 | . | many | TGTGCCAGCAGCTGGAGTTCACCCCTCCACTTT | CASSWSSPLHF
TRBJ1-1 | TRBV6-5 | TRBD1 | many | TGTGCCAGCAGTTACGAGGGGCAGGGGGGGACTGAAGCTTTCTTT | CASSYEGQGGTEAFF
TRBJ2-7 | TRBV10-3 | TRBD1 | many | TGTGCCATCAGCACCGGGACAGGGTTGGCCGAGCAGTACTTC | CAISTGTGLAEQYF
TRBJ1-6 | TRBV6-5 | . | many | TGTGCCAGCAGTTTCGTTTCCCCGGGACGGGGAAAATCACCCCTCCACTTT | CASSFVSPGRGKSPLHF
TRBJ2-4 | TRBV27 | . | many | TGTGCCAGCAGAGCTCAAAGAGGGGAAAACATTCAGTACTTC | CASRAQRGENIQYF
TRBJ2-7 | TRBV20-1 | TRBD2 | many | TGCAGTGCTAGACCCAGCGGGGGTCCCTCCTACGAGCAGTACTTC | CSARPSGGPSYEQYF
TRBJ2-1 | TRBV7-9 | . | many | TGTGCCAGCCACATCGGGAGTTCGGTCTTCAATGAGCAGTTCTTC | CASHIGSSVFNEQFF
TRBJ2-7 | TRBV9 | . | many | TGTGCCAGCAGCGTAGCGAGCCACTCCTACGAGCAGTACTTC | CASSVASHSYEQYF
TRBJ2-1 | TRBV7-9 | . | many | TGTGCCAGCGGGGAGTGGGGAAATGAGCAGTTCTTC | CASGEWGNEQFF
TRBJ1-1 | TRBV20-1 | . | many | TGCAGTGCTAGAGATTGGAGGGACACTGAAGCTTTCTTT | CSARDWRDTEAFF
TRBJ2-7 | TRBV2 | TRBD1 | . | TGTGCCAGCAGGGACAGGGGATCCCAGTACTTC | CASRDRGSQYF
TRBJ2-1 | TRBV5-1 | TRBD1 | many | TGCGCCAGCAGCCCCTTGACAGGGAATGACAATGAGCAGTTCTTC | CASSPLTGNDNEQFF
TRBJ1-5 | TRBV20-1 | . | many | TGCAGTGCTATCCACATTCTGGACAGACAGAATCAGCCCCAGCATTTT | CSAIHILDRQNQPQHF
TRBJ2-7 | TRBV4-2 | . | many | TGTGCCAGCAGTCGAGGAACGGGACTCGAGCAGTACTTC | CASSRGTGLEQYF
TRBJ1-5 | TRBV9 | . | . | TGTGCCAGCAGCGTAGGGGAGGGCCAGCCCCAGCATTTT | CASSVGEGQPQHF
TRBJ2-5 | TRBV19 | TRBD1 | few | TGTGCCAGTAGTATCATGACAGGGCACCAAGAGACCCAGTACTTC | CASSIMTGHQETQYF
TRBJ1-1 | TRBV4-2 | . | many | TGTGCCAGCAGCCCATATAGGGGGGGGAGGACTGAAGCTTTCTTT | CASSPYRGGRTEAFF
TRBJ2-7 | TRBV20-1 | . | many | TGCAGTGCTAGAAAAATATACGAGCAGTACTTC | CSARKIYEQYF
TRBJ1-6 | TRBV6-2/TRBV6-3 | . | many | TGTGCCAGCACGGAGGGCACCTATAATTCACCCCTCCACTTT | CASTEGTYNSPLHF
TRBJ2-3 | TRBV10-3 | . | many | TGTGCCATCAGTGACCGAGGGGGAGGGAGCACAGATACGCAGTATTTT | CAISDRGGGSTDTQYF
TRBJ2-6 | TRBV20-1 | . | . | TGCAGTGCTGAAACCCAGGGGGGCGGGGCCAACGTCCTGACTTTC | CSAETQGGGANVLTF
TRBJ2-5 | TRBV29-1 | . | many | TGCAGCGTTGAAGTGGGGAGAGGGTGGAAAGAGACCCAGTACTTC | CSVEVGRGWKETQYF
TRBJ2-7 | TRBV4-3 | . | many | TGCGCCAGCAGCCAAGCCGTGCTATTGAGGGGCGAGCAGTACTTC | CASSQAVLLRGEQYF
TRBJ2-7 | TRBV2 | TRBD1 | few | TGTGCCAGCAGTGAGCTGAAAAATGGACAGGGTTGGTCCTACGAGCAGTACTTC | CASSELKNGQGWSYEQYF
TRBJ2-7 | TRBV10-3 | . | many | TGTGCCATCAGTGGACAAACAGGCAAAGCAACCTCCTACGAGCAGTACTTC | CAISGQTGKATSYEQYF
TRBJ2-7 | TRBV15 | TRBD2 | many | TGTGCCACCAGCAGAGAGAGATGGGGGGGCTACGAGCAGTACTTC | CATSRERWGGYEQYF
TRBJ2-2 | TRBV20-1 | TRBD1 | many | TGCAGTGCGAAGACAGGGGGCAACACCGGGGAGCTGTTTTTT | CSAKTGGNTGELFF
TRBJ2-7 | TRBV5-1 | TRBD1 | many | TGCGCCAGCCGACCCGGGGGACAGGGGGAGCAGTACTTC | CASRPGGQGEQYF
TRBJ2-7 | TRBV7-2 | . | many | TGTGCCAGCAGCTTATCTATCGGACGGACGTCCTACGAGCAGTACTTC | CASSLSIGRTSYEQYF
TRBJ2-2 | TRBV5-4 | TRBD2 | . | TGTGCCAGCAGCTTCCCTCGGGGGGGGAGGGCGAACACCGGGGAGCTGTTTTTT | CASSFPRGGRANTGELFF
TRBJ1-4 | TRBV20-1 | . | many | TGCAGTGCCAGCCGGGCGACGGGAACTAATGAAAAACTGTTTTTT | CSASRATGTNEKLFF
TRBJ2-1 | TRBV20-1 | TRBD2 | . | TGCAGTGCTAGAGCCCCAGCGGGAGCCGCCAATGAGCAGTTCTTC | CSARAPAGAANEQFF
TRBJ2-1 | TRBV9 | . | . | TGTGCCAGCAGCGTCGCACGGGGGGCGGGGAATGAGCAGTTCTTC | CASSVARGAGNEQFF
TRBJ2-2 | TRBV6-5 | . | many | TGTGCCAGCAGTTATTCATCGACCGGGGAGCTGTTTTTT | CASSYSSTGELFF
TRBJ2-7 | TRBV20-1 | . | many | TGCAGTGCTAGAGATCAAATCTACGAGCAGTACTTC | CSARDQIYEQYF
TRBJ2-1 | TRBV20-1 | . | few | TGCAGTGCTCGACCTGGGGGGCGAGGAAGCATGATTAATGAGCAGTTCTTC | CSARPGGRGSMINEQFF
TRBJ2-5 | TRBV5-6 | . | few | TGTGCCAGCAGCGGGGGCGACAGGAATTTTGAGACCCAGTACTTC | CASSGGDRNFETQYF
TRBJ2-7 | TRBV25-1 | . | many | TGTGCCAGCAGTGAGGTCCTAGACTCCTACGAGCAGTACTTC | CASSEVLDSYEQYF